Detailed here is one T cell receptor beta chain. The record originates from a study of cytomegalovirus exposure and HLA in healthy donors. PCR primers comprised 60 Vbeta and 13 Jbeta primers. TCRdb keeps only in-frame clones here, not all; method: immunoSEQ multiplex PCR. The profile covers 130,000 to 150,000 clones, with more than 75% appearing a single time and around 4.9% taken by the ten largest. The sequenced sample was PBMCs. This receptor was identified in a male donor in good health and CMV-seronegative.

The CDR3 spells CASSVSPSGDYEQYF. DNA for the CDR3: TGTGCCAGCAGCGTATCCCCTAGCGGGGACTACGAGCAGTACTTC. This chain links TRBV9 with TRBJ2-7; TRBD2 agrees at 9 bases. The CDR3 runs to 15 residues. Unmatched junction bases numbered 5, after V lost 1 base and J lost 3 bases. Germline loops: CDR1 SGDLS, CDR2 YYNGEE.